The source of this T cell receptor beta chain is a study of blood T cells in healthy people across ages. This CDR3 region has 13 residues. With V trimmed by 8 bases and J by 2 bases, 2 bases remained unmatched. Germline loops: CDR1 MNHEY, CDR2 SVGEGT. Next came a second PCR, run for about 7 to 12 cycles, which used a sample-barcoded 5' primer along with a J-beta primer mix. TCRdb reprocessed the 5' RACE reads with MiXCR, giving one entry per CDR3 protein. The data show around 1,500,000 distinct CDR3 sequences, roughly 27% seen once. Whole-study findings and limits: The unsorted PBMCs prevented any conclusive comparison of naive versus antigen-experienced cells. There were more naive CD4+ cells and higher diversity in long-lived donors than in aged donors. Estimates of total diversity, which came from one million sequenced T cells, were considered to be underestimates.

This clonotype was observed a handful of times. What it binds is not known. J is TRBJ2-5 and V is TRBV6-2 or TRBV6-3; TRBD2 matches 10 bases. The sample was blood. The sequence was obtained from a woman in her 30s in good health. DNA of the CDR3: TGTGCCAGCGGGACTAGCGTACAAGAGACCCAGTACTTC. Translating it yields CASGTSVQETQYF.